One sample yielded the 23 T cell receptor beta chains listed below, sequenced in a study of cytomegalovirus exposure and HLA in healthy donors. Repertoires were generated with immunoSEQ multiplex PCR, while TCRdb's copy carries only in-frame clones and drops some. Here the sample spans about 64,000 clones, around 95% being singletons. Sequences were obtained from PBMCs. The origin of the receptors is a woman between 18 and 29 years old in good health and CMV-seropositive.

For the CDR3, the DNA is TGTGCCAGCTCACCGGGACAGGGGAGCGCGATTAATCAGCCCCAGCATTTT. Translating it yields CASSPGQGSAINQPQHF. The gene calls are TRBV18 and TRBJ1-5, with 10 bases matching TRBD1. The length of the CDR3 is 17 residues. Germline assignment: CDR1 KGHSH and CDR2 LQKENI. Germline trimming cut 3 bases from V and 4 bases from J; bases unmatched to any gene: 9.

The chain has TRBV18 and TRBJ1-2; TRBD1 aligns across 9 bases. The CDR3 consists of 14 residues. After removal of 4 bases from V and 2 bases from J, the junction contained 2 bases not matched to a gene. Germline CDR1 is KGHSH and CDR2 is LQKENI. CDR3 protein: CASSLGQGNYGYTF. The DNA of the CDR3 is TGTGCCAGCTCACTCGGACAGGGGAACTATGGCTACACCTTC.

CDR3 coding DNA: TGTGCCAGCAGCCGGCGACAGGCCGGAAACACCATATATTTT. Its protein product is CASSRRQAGNTIYF. The V call is TRBV13, the J call TRBJ1-3; possibly TRBD1 for D (6 bases). CDR1 is PRHDT, CDR2 FYEKMQ, per germline (reference sequence). Trimming left V 5 bases short and J 4 bases short, with 12 bases between. This CDR3 has 14 amino acids.

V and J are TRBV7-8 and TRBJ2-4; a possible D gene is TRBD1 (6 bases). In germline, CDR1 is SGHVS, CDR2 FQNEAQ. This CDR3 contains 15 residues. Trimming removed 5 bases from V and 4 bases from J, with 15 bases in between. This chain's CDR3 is CASSLGWGQKNIQYF. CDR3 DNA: TGTGCCAGCAGCCTAGGGTGGGGGCAGAAAAACATTCAGTACTTC.

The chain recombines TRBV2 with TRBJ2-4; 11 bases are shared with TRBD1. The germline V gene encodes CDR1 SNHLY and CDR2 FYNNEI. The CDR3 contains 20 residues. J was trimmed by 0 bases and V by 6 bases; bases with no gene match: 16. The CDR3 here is CASSDEGTGGAATAKNIQYF. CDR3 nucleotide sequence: TGTGCCAGCAGCGACGAAGGGACAGGGGGAGCCGCCACAGCCAAAAACATTCAGTACTTC.

For the CDR3, the DNA is TGTGCCAGCAGTGAATGGATAGGGGCAGGGGATGGCTACACCTTC. It codes for CASSEWIGAGDGYTF. The chain couples TRBV25-1 to TRBJ1-2; D might be TRBD1 (6 bases). V gave up 1 base and J gave up 6 bases, with 15 bases separating them. In germline, CDR1 is MGHDK, CDR2 SYGVNS. The CDR3 is made up of 15 amino acids.

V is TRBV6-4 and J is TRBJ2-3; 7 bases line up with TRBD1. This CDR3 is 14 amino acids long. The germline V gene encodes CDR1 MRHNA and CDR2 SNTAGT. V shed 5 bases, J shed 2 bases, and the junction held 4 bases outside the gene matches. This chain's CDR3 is CASSSTGDTDTQYF. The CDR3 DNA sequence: TGTGCCAGCAGTAGTACAGGGGACACAGATACGCAGTATTTT.

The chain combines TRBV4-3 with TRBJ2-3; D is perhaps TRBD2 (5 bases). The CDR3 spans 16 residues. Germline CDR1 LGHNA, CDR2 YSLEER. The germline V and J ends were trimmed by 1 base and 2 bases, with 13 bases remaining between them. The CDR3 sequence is CASSQVSGLNTDTQYF. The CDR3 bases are TGCGCCAGCAGCCAAGTGAGTGGACTTAACACAGATACGCAGTATTTT.

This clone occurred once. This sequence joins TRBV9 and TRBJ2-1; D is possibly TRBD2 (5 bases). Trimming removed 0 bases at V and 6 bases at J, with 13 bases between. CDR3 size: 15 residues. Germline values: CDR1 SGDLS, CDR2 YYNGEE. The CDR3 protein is CASSVGLAVINEQFF. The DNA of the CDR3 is TGTGCCAGCAGCGTAGGGCTAGCCGTAATCAATGAGCAGTTCTTC.

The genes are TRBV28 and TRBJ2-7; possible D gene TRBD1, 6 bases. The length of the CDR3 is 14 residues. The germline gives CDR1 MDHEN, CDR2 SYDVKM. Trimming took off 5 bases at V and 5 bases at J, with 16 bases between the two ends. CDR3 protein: CASSPGQVRNEQYF. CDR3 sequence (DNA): TGTGCCAGCAGTCCGGGACAAGTAAGGAACGAGCAGTACTTC.

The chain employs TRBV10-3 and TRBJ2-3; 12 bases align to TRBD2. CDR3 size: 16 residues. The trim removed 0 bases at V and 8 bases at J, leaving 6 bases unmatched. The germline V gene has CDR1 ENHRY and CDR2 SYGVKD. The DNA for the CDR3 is TGTGCCATCAGTGAGTCCAGTGGACTAGCGGGAAGTACGCAGTATTTT. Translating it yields CAISESSGLAGSTQYF.

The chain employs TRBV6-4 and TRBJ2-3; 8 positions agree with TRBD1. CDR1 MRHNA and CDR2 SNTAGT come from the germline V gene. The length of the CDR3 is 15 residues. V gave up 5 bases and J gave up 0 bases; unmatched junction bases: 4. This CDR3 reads CASSPGGGSTDTQYF. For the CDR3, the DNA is TGTGCCAGCAGTCCAGGGGGCGGCAGCACAGATACGCAGTATTTT.

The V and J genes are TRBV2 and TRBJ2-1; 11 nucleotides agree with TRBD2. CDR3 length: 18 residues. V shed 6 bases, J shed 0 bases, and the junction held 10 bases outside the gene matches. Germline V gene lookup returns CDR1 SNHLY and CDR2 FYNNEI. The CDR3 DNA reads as TGTGCCAGCAGAAAGACTAGCGGGGAGATGAGCTCCTACAATGAGCAGTTCTTC. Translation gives CASRKTSGEMSSYNEQFF.

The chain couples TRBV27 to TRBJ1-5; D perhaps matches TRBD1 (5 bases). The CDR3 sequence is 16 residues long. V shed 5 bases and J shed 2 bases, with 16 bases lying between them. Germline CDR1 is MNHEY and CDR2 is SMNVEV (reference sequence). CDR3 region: CASSTPRQGRNQPQHF. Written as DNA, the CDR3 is TGTGCCAGCAGTACCCCTCGTCAGGGTCGCAATCAGCCCCAGCATTTT.

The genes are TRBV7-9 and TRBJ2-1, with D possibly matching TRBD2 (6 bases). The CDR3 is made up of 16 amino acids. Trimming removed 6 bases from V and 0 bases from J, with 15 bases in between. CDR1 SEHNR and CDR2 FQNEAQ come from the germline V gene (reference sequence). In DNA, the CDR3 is TGTGCCAGCAGAGTAAATGGGGGGAGCTCCTACAATGAGCAGTTCTTC. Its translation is CASRVNGGSSYNEQFF.

CDR3 sequence (DNA): TGTGCCAGCAGTACTACGAGCCGGTACGCCGGGGAGCTGTTTTTT. As protein: CASSTTSRYAGELFF. The gene calls are TRBV28 and TRBJ2-2; no clear D gene. CDR1 and CDR2 from the germline V gene are MDHEN and SYDVKM. This CDR3 is built from 15 residues. The V gene lost 5 bases and the J gene lost 6 bases, with 16 bases spanning the gap.

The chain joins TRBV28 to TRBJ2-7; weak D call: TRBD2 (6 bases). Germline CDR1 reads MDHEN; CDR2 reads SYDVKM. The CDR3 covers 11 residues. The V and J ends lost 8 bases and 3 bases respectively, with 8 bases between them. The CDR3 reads CASGGSYEQYF. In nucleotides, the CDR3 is TGTGCCAGCGGGGGGAGCTACGAGCAGTACTTC.

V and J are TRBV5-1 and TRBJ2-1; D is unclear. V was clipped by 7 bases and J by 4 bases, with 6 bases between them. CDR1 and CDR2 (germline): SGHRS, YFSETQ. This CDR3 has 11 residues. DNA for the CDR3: TGCGCCAGCGGTCAGTACAATGAGCAGTTCTTC. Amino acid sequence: CASGQYNEQFF.

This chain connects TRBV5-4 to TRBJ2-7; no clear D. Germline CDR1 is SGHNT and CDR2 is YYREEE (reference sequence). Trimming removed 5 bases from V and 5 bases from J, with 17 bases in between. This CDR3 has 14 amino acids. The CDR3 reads CASRSADTLNEQYF. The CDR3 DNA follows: TGTGCCAGCAGGTCGGCAGACACCTTGAACGAGCAGTACTTC. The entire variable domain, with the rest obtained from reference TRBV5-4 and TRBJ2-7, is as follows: ETGVTQSPTHLIKTRGQQVTLRCSSQSGHNTVSWYQQALGQGPQFIFQYYREEENGRGNFPPRFSGLQFPNYSSELNVNALELDDSALYLCASRSADTLNEQYFGPGTRLTVT.

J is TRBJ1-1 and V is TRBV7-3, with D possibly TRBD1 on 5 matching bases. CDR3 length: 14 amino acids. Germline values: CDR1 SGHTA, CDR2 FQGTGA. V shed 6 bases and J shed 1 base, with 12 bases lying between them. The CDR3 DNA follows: TGTGCCAGCAGTACAGACACAGGGAACACTGAAGCTTTCTTT. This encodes CASSTDTGNTEAFF.

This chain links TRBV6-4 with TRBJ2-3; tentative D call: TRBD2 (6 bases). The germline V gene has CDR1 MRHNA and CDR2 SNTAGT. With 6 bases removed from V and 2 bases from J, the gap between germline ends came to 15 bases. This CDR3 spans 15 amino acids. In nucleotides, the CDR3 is TGTGCCAGCAGCCTTGGGACGGGGGACACAGATACGCAGTATTTT. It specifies CASSLGTGDTDTQYF.

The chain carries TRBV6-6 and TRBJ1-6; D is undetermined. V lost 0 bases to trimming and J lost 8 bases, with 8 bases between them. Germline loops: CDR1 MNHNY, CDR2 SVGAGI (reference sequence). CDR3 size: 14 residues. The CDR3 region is CASSYSIGDSPLHF. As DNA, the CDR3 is TGTGCCAGCAGTTACTCGATCGGGGATTCACCCCTCCACTTT.

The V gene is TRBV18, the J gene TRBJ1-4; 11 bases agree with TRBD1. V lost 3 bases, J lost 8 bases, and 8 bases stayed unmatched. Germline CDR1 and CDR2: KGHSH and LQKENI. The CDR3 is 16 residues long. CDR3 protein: CASSPSGTGGREKLFF. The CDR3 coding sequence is TGTGCCAGCTCACCCTCTGGGACAGGGGGAAGAGAAAAACTGTTTTTT.